The 8 T cell receptor beta chains listed next were all sequenced from one sample in a study of T cell changes during pregnancy in multiple sclerosis (dated by TCRdb to between 2018 and 2020). Library preparation employed the immunoSEQ multiplex PCR assay. TCRdb stores this immuneACCESS table with in-frame sequences only. Part of the clones is absent; in the studies checked, under half of the shortfall reflects unresolved V genes, and no reason is known for the rest. Present in this sample are 80,000 to 130,000 clones, around 92% of which were seen just once. The top ten clones comprise over 0.7% of the sample. The sequenced sample was peripheral blood, obtained before pregnancy. These receptors came from a female donor with multiple sclerosis, enrolled in a pregnancy study.

The chain has TRBV2 and TRBJ2-7; unclear D gene. V lost 6 bases and J lost 2, with 8 bases in between. The CDR3 extends over 12 amino acids. The germline gives CDR1 SNHLY, CDR2 FYNNEI. The CDR3 DNA reads TGTGCCAGCAGCCGAGGAGCCTACGAGCAGTACTTC. It encodes CASSRGAYEQYF.

The V gene is TRBV7-6, the J gene TRBJ2-7; 8 positions agree with TRBD2. V shed 3 bases, J shed 4 bases, and the junction held 11 bases outside the gene matches. This CDR3 spans 16 amino acids. Germline lookup yields CDR1 SGHVS and CDR2 FNYEAQ. CDR3 loop: CASSLGGLEGKYEQYF. The CDR3, as DNA: TGTGCCAGCAGCTTGGGGGGACTAGAGGGAAAGTACGAGCAGTACTTC.

The rearrangement links TRBV7-9 to TRBJ2-3; D may be TRBD2 (6 bases). The germline V and J ends were trimmed by 8 bases and 2 bases, with 17 bases remaining between them. CDR3 length: 15 amino acids. Germline V gene data show CDR1 as SEHNR and CDR2 as FQNEAQ (reference sequence). The CDR3 spells CASSPKAGLTDTQYF. The CDR3 DNA follows: TGTGCCAGCTCGCCTAAGGCGGGGCTCACAGATACGCAGTATTTT. Full variable domain (remainder filled in from reference TRBV7-9 and TRBJ2-3): DTGVSQNPRHKITKRGQNVTFRCDPISEHNRLYWYRQTLGQGPEFLTYFQNEAQLEKSRLLSDRFSAERPKGSFSTLEIQRTEQGDSAMYLCASSPKAGLTDTQYFGPGTRLTVL.

The CDR3 region is CASSWDSAYEQYF. The DNA for the CDR3 is TGTGCCAGCAGTTGGGACAGCGCCTACGAGCAGTACTTC. The rearrangement links TRBV27 to TRBJ2-7, with 7 bases fitting TRBD1. Looked up from germline, CDR1 is MNHEY and CDR2 is SMNVEV (reference sequence). V was clipped by 4 bases and J by 2 bases; unmatched bases: 2. The CDR3 is 13 residues long.

The rearrangement uses TRBV13 and TRBJ1-2; D uncertain. Per the germline V gene, CDR1 is PRHDT and CDR2 is FYEKMQ (reference sequence). The CDR3 length is 21 residues. V lost 5 bases and J lost 8, with 39 bases in between. The CDR3 DNA follows: TGTGCCAGCAGCCCTTCTCTGGGGAAGAGCTCAACTAGAGACCCTGACTTAGGCTACACCTTC. As protein: CASSPSLGKSSTRDPDLGYTF.

The chain employs TRBV2 and TRBJ2-3; 12 positions match TRBD2. The V gene's germline CDR1 is SNHLY and CDR2 FYNNEI. The V segment lost 4 bases and the J segment 3 bases; nucleotides outside the gene matches: 8. This CDR3 contains 17 residues. CDR3 nucleotides: TGTGCCAGCAGTGGACTAGCGGGAGACTCGTGGACAGATACGCAGTATTTT. Its protein is CASSGLAGDSWTDTQYF. The full variable domain, completed using reference TRBV2 and TRBJ2-3, is EPEVTQTPSHQVTQMGQEVILRCVPISNHLYFYWYRQILGQKVEFLVSFYNNEISEKSEIFDDQFSVERPDGSNFTLKIRSTKLEDSAMYFCASSGLAGDSWTDTQYFGPGTRLTVL.

V is TRBV7-9 and J is TRBJ2-7, with D unclear. Germline assignment: CDR1 SEHNR and CDR2 FQNEAQ (reference sequence). The CDR3 contains 11 residues. Trimming cost V 4 bases and J 8 bases, with 9 bases left between them. The CDR3: CASSSRYKQYF. The CDR3 DNA is TGTGCCAGCAGCTCACGATACAAGCAGTACTTC. The full variable domain, rest sourced from reference TRBV7-9 and TRBJ2-7, is DTGVSQNPRHKITKRGQNVTFRCDPISEHNRLYWYRQTLGQGPEFLTYFQNEAQLEKSRLLSDRFSAERPKGSFSTLEIQRTEQGDSAMYLCASSSRYKQYFGPGTRLTVT.

This chain joins TRBV27 and TRBJ1-5, with D uncertain. The length of the CDR3 is 15 residues. The V end lost 2 bases, the J end lost 3 bases, and 11 bases lay between the germline ends. Germline V lookup: CDR1 MNHEY, CDR2 SMNVEV (reference sequence). Written as DNA, the CDR3 is TGTGCCAGCAGTTTAAGACATTCCTACAATCAGCCCCAGCATTTT. Its protein product is CASSLRHSYNQPQHF.